These T cell receptor beta chains were read from a single sample in a study of T cell repertoires in cytomegalovirus infection. TCRdb independently ran MiXCR on the reads; one entry per CDR3 protein. The table has roughly 500,000 distinct CDR3 sequences, roughly 42% seen once. Their antigens are not known. The source material was cultured PBMCs, sampled from culture after CMV antigen stimulation. The receptors shown here come from a human donor in good health (CMV status not recorded). Some clones in this sample may be carry-over from other donors' samples. The CDR3 runs from the conserved cysteine through the conserved F or W. D genes are given only for firm matches. The size field is filled for only some rows; it gives once, few, many or a size class.

>.|16|.|TRBJ2-3|TRBV6-5
CASSYGRDRSTDTQYF
TGTGCCAGCAGTTACGGGCGGGACCGCAGCACAGATACGCAGTATTTT
>.|16|TRBD2|TRBJ2-5|TRBV6-2/TRBV6-3
CASSRNRIGLAGPKYF
TGTGCCAGCAGTAGAAACCGAATTGGACTAGCGGGGCCTAAGTACTTC
>many|14|.|TRBJ2-3|TRBV24-1
CATSDTRGRDTQYF
TGTGCCACCAGTGACACCAGAGGGAGAGATACGCAGTATTTT
>few|11|.|TRBJ1-5|TRBV12-3/TRBV12-4
CASSYRQPQHF
TGTGCCAGCAGTTACAGGCAGCCCCAGCATTTT
>few|16|.|TRBJ2-1|TRBV7-9
CASSLVQGGALNEQFF
TGTGCCAGCAGCTTGGTACAGGGGGGGGCCCTCAATGAGCAGTTCTTC
>.|15|.|TRBJ1-1|TRBV6-1
CASPRGVVMNTEAFF
TGTGCCAGTCCCCGGGGGGTCGTCATGAACACTGAAGCTTTCTTT
>.|13|.|TRBJ1-5|TRBV10-3
CAISERPDQPQHF
TGTGCCATCAGTGAGCGACCCGATCAGCCCCAGCATTTT
>.|16|TRBD1|TRBJ1-2|TRBV7-8
CASSLGSGQGVYGYTF
TGTGCCAGCAGCTTAGGATCAGGACAGGGGGTCTATGGCTACACCTTC
>.|14|TRBD1|TRBJ1-1|TRBV12-3/TRBV12-4
CASTQGAGGGEAFF
TGTGCCAGCACCCAGGGGGCAGGGGGAGGGGAAGCTTTCTTT
>.|12|.|TRBJ2-2|TRBV12-3/TRBV12-4
CASSPIYGELFF
TGTGCCAGCAGCCCCATCTACGGGGAGCTGTTTTTT
>few|13|.|TRBJ2-3|TRBV29-1
CSAGRLLTDTQYF
TGCAGCGCCGGTCGGCTACTCACAGATACGCAGTATTTT
>.|14|TRBD1|TRBJ1-1|TRBV7-6
CASSPPGQGGLAFF
TGTGCCAGCAGCCCACCGGGACAGGGCGGCCTGGCTTTCTTT
>few|15|.|TRBJ1-1|TRBV7-8
CASSQDGGGWTEAFF
TGTGCCAGCAGCCAAGATGGGGGGGGTTGGACTGAAGCTTTCTTT
>many|13|.|TRBJ1-1|TRBV7-9
CASSLAGDTEAFF
TGTGCCAGCAGCTTAGCAGGGGACACTGAAGCTTTCTTT
>few|13|.|TRBJ2-5|TRBV4-1
CASSETYQETQYF
TGCGCCAGCAGCGAAACGTACCAAGAGACCCAGTACTTC
>.|19|TRBD2|TRBJ2-3|TRBV11-2
CASSLSYRGSGGAGDTQYF
TGTGCCAGCAGCTTATCTTACAGGGGCAGCGGGGGGGCCGGAGATACGCAGTATTTT